Below are 7 T cell receptor beta chains sequenced from a single sample in a study of blood T cell repertoires in COVID-19. Measured with immunoSEQ multiplex PCR; TCRdb has only the in-frame clones, and not every one. This sample carries 120,000 or so clones, 88% of them seen once, and the ten largest clones take about 7.3%. Material: peripheral blood. The source of these receptors is a man aged 45-65 years with acute or convalescent COVID-19.

The chain recombines TRBV18 with TRBJ1-2, with 12 bases fitting TRBD1. The length of the CDR3 is 17 residues. The V gene end was trimmed by 1 base and the J gene end by 4 bases; junction bases not matched to a gene: 7. Per the germline V gene, CDR1 is KGHSH and CDR2 is LQKENI. The CDR3 bases are TGTGCCAGCTCACCACTGGGGACAGGGGGCACGGTCTATGGCTACACCTTC. Translated: CASSPLGTGGTVYGYTF. The variable domain in full, with the rest retrieved from reference TRBV18 and TRBJ1-2, is NAGVMQNPRHLVRRRGQEARLRCSPMKGHSHVYWYRQLPEEGLKFMVYLQKENIIDESGMPKERFSAEFPKEGPSILRIQQVVRGDSAAYFCASSPLGTGGTVYGYTFGSGTRLTVV.

V usage is TRBV9 and J usage is TRBJ2-1; 7 bases agree with TRBD2. V shed 4 bases and J 3 bases; nucleotides not matched to a gene: 10. This CDR3 contains 16 residues. The germline gives CDR1 SGDLS, CDR2 YYNGEE. CDR3 region: CASSMKASGYYNEQFF. The CDR3 DNA follows: TGTGCCAGCAGCATGAAAGCTAGCGGCTACTACAATGAGCAGTTCTTC. The complete variable domain, with remaining parts taken from reference TRBV9 and TRBJ2-1, reads DSGVTQTPKHLITATGQRVTLRCSPRSGDLSVYWYQQSLDQGLQFLIQYYNGEERAKGNILERFSAQQFPDLHSELNLSSLELGDSALYFCASSMKASGYYNEQFFGPGTRLTVL.

The rearrangement joins TRBV18 to TRBJ2-2; TRBD2 matches at 9 bases. V shed 3 bases, J shed 1 base, and the junction held 3 bases outside the gene matches. There are 16 residues in the CDR3. Germline V CDR1 and CDR2: KGHSH, LQKENI. The CDR3 DNA sequence: TGTGCCAGCTCACCGGGACTAGCAGTGAACACCGGGGAGCTGTTTTTT. As protein: CASSPGLAVNTGELFF.

The chain is built from TRBV12-3 or TRBV12-4 and TRBJ1-5, with a weak D call TRBD1 (5 bases). The germline V and J ends were trimmed by 1 base and 7 bases, with 8 bases remaining between them. The CDR3 sequence is 13 residues long. The CDR3 reads CASSLGGRQPQHF. The CDR3 DNA is TGTGCCAGCAGTTTAGGGGGCCGGCAGCCCCAGCATTTT.

V and J are TRBV4-3 and TRBJ2-7, with D possibly being TRBD1 (6 bases). Trimming left V 0 bases short and J 4 bases short, with 16 bases between. This CDR3 is built from 16 residues. Germline V CDR1 and CDR2: LGHNA, YSLEER. CDR3 residues: CASSQDLMDRNYEQYF. CDR3 coding DNA: TGCGCCAGCAGCCAAGATCTCATGGACAGAAATTACGAGCAGTACTTC.

Here the CDR3 reads CASSFVAGGKADTQYF. The CDR3 DNA reads TGTGCCAGCAGCTTTGTAGCGGGAGGGAAAGCAGATACGCAGTATTTT. V gene TRBV11-2 combines with J gene TRBJ2-3; TRBD2 aligns across 11 bases. The V segment lost 3 bases and the J segment 4 bases; nucleotides outside the gene matches: 6. The germline gives CDR1 SGHAT, CDR2 FQNNGV. The length of the CDR3 is 16 residues.

This clone was observed once. The V and J genes are TRBV6-5 and TRBJ2-7; tentative D call: TRBD2 (6 bases). Trimming removed 5 bases from V and 2 bases from J, with 13 bases in between. The CDR3 spans 14 residues. Germline-derived CDR1 and CDR2 are MNHEY and SVGAGI. The CDR3 sequence: CASSLSGSPYEQYF. CDR3 nucleotide sequence: TGTGCCAGCAGTCTATCCGGGAGCCCCTACGAGCAGTACTTC.